A single sample gave rise to the 18 T cell receptor beta chains below, sequenced in a study of OX40 agonist ivuxolimab in advanced cancers. Measured with immunoSEQ multiplex PCR; TCRdb has only the in-frame clones, and not every one. Of around 140,000 clones detected, about 92% appear once; the ten largest clones hold 0.9% to 1.2%. The sequenced sample was CD4+ or CD8+ T cells sorted from blood, obtained in a trial of the OX40 agonist ivuxolimab. The receptors derive from an adult with an advanced solid tumor such as melanoma, head and neck, liver or kidney cancer.

V and J are TRBV30 and TRBJ2-3, with a possible D match to TRBD1 (5 bases). V lost 1 base and J 5 bases, leaving 7 bases between the germline ends. This CDR3 has 12 amino acids. Germline V gives CDR1 GTSNPN, CDR2 SVGIG (reference sequence). The CDR3: CAWSAQGDTQYF. CDR3 DNA: TGTGCCTGGAGTGCCCAGGGAGATACGCAGTATTTT. The full variable domain, its missing parts supplied by reference TRBV30 and TRBJ2-3, is SQTIHQWPATLVQPVGSPLSLECTVEGTSNPNLYWYRQAAGRGLQLLFYSVGIGQISSEVPQNLSASRPQDRQFILSSKKLLLSDSGFYLCAWSAQGDTQYFGPGTRLTVL.

The rearrangement links TRBV28 to TRBJ1-1, with 9 bases lining up with TRBD1. Losses at the gene ends were 6 bases for V and 5 bases for J; bases not matched to a gene: 7. The CDR3 spans 14 residues. Per the germline V gene, CDR1 is MDHEN and CDR2 is SYDVKM. CDR3 nucleotides: TGTGCCAGCAGCTTACAGGGGGCGCAAACTGAAGCTTTCTTT. The encoded protein is CASSLQGAQTEAFF.

The chain combines TRBV11-3 with TRBJ1-1; the D gene is possibly TRBD1 (5 bases). The CDR3 length is 15 residues. Germline V gene sequence: CDR1 SGHNT, CDR2 YENEEA. V lost 5 bases, J lost 4 bases, and 17 bases lay in between. CDR3 residues: CASSGPSWGITEAFF. CDR3 DNA: TGTGCCAGCAGCGGCCCCTCCTGGGGGATCACTGAAGCTTTCTTT.

The chain is built from TRBV6-6 and TRBJ2-7, with 10 positions matching TRBD2. Germline assignment: CDR1 MNHNY and CDR2 SVGAGI (reference sequence). V gave up 4 bases and J gave up 5 bases; unmatched junction bases: 5. The CDR3 runs to 14 residues. CDR3 region: CASSLPSGRNEQYF. CDR3 DNA sequence: TGTGCCAGCAGTTTACCTAGCGGGAGAAACGAGCAGTACTTC.

This clone was counted once. The chain carries TRBV27 and TRBJ2-7; D is unclear. Germline CDR1 reads MNHEY; CDR2 reads SMNVEV (reference sequence). The CDR3 covers 14 residues. The V gene lost 2 bases and the J gene lost 0 bases, with 8 bases spanning the gap. The CDR3 here is CASSLDDLSYEQYF. CDR3 DNA: TGTGCCAGCAGTTTAGACGATCTCTCCTACGAGCAGTACTTC.

This clone was observed a handful of times. V is TRBV28 and J is TRBJ1-1, with D tentatively TRBD1 (5 bases). This CDR3 has 18 residues. Germline V gene data show CDR1 as MDHEN and CDR2 as SYDVKM. Deletions cut 3 bases from V and 0 bases from J, with 20 bases between. The CDR3, as DNA: TGTGCCAGCAGTTTCAACAGGTGGTATGAGACGATGAACACTGAAGCTTTCTTT. Translation: CASSFNRWYETMNTEAFF. Variable domain in full (rest from reference TRBV28 and TRBJ1-1): DVKVTQSSRYLVKRTGEKVFLECVQDMDHENMFWYRQDPGLGLRLIYFSYDVKMKEKGDIPEGYSVSREKKERFSLILESASTNQTSMYLCASSFNRWYETMNTEAFFGQGTRLTVV.

The V gene is TRBV11-3, the J gene TRBJ1-2, with D possibly TRBD1 on 6 matching bases. The V gene's germline CDR1 is SGHNT and CDR2 YENEEA. Trimming removed 5 bases from V and 5 bases from J, with 27 bases in between. There are 18 residues in the CDR3. The CDR3 DNA follows: TGTGCCAGCAGCCCTCTTGGCCAGACCAGGGACACACCATATGGCTACACCTTC. This gives the protein CASSPLGQTRDTPYGYTF.

This clone was seen a single time. Other DNA sequences within the sample encode an identical CDR3. V gene TRBV28 combines with J gene TRBJ2-4; tentative D call: TRBD1 (6 bases). The CDR3 is made up of 15 amino acids. Between the trimmed V and J ends, which lost 5 bases and 1 base, there was a span of 12 bases. CDR1 is MDHEN, CDR2 SYDVKM, per germline. The CDR3 sequence is CASSVTGLAKNIQYF. CDR3 nucleotides: TGTGCCAGCAGTGTAACAGGGCTGGCCAAAAACATTCAGTACTTC.

V and J are TRBV6-6 and TRBJ1-2; no reliable D call. Germline V lookup: CDR1 MNHNY, CDR2 SVGAGI (reference sequence). V lost 0 bases to trimming and J lost 0 bases, with 11 bases between them. CDR3 size: 16 residues. The CDR3 DNA follows: TGTGCCAGCAGTTACTCGAGCAGGACCTCTAACTATGGCTACACCTTC. Protein: CASSYSSRTSNYGYTF.

This clone appeared a single time. The chain combines TRBV19 with TRBJ2-2; 9 positions agree with TRBD2. This CDR3 spans 16 amino acids. The J segment lost 0 bases and the V segment lost 5 bases, leaving 4 bases of the junction unmatched. Germline assignment: CDR1 LNHDA and CDR2 SQIVND (reference sequence). CDR3 protein: CASSVLAGPNTGELFF. The CDR3 DNA follows: TGTGCCAGTAGTGTACTAGCGGGCCCGAACACCGGGGAGCTGTTTTTT.

The V call is TRBV4-3, the J call TRBJ1-2, with D uncertain. Germline loops: CDR1 LGHNA, CDR2 YSLEER. The germline V and J ends were trimmed by 5 bases and 8 bases, with 9 bases remaining between them. The CDR3 has 11 residues. CDR3 DNA sequence: TGCGCCAGCAGCGACCCAAGAGGCTACACCTTC. The encoded protein is CASSDPRGYTF.

The chain carries TRBV5-1 and TRBJ2-5; D might be TRBD1 or TRBD2, each matching 5 bases. The CDR3 is made up of 14 amino acids. The V end lost 6 bases, the J end lost 5 bases, and 17 bases lay between the germline ends. CDR1 is SGHRS and CDR2 is YFSETQ in the germline V gene. DNA of the CDR3: TGCGCCAGCAACTCGGGGCCCGCGGCGGAGACCCAGTACTTC. Translated: CASNSGPAAETQYF.

V usage is TRBV28 and J usage is TRBJ1-4; the D is unclear. Germline V gives CDR1 MDHEN, CDR2 SYDVKM. Trimming left V 5 bases short and J 8 bases short, with 9 bases between. The CDR3 spans 12 residues. The CDR3 spells CASSKVNEKLFF. The CDR3 bases are TGTGCCAGCAGTAAAGTCAACGAAAAACTGTTTTTT.

This clone was picked up one time. The chain uses TRBV6-6 and TRBJ1-6; 8 bases fit TRBD1. Germline V lookup: CDR1 MNHNY, CDR2 SVGAGI (reference sequence). V lost 6 bases and J lost 10; bases outside the gene matches: 8. The CDR3 has 14 residues. Written as DNA, the CDR3 is TGTGCCAGCAGACTGACAGGGGTGTGGTCACCCCTCCACTTT. It encodes CASRLTGVWSPLHF.

The sample holds one count of this clone. This sequence joins TRBV4-1 and TRBJ1-1; D ambiguous. In germline, CDR1 is MGHRA, CDR2 YSYEKL. The CDR3 covers 15 residues. Trimming removed 4 bases at V and 1 base at J, with 13 bases between. The CDR3: CASSRGLRPNTEAFF. In DNA form, the CDR3 reads TGCGCCAGCAGCCGAGGACTCCGGCCGAACACTGAAGCTTTCTTT.

Worth noting for this clone: The same CDR3 also results from other DNA sequences found in this sample. The chain combines TRBV6-6 with TRBJ1-5; 7 bases map to TRBD1. Germline CDR1 and CDR2: MNHNY and SVGAGI (reference sequence). CDR3 length: 15 amino acids. Unmatched junction bases numbered 5, after V lost 4 bases and J lost 2 bases. The CDR3: CASSSRTGGNQPQHF. The DNA of the CDR3 is TGTGCCAGCAGTTCTCGGACAGGTGGCAATCAGCCCCAGCATTTT.

This chain links TRBV29-1 with TRBJ2-2; D is unclear. CDR1 and CDR2 (germline): SQVTM, ANQGSEA. CDR3 length: 12 amino acids. Between the trimmed V and J ends, which lost 3 bases and 7 bases, there was a span of 9 bases. The CDR3, as DNA: TGCAGCGTTGATGGTGAAAGCGGGGAGCTGTTTTTT. This sequence encodes CSVDGESGELFF.

This clone has a single count. V and J are TRBV5-5 and TRBJ2-5, with D possibly being TRBD1 or TRBD2 (5 bases each). CDR1 is SGHKS, CDR2 YYEKEE, per germline (reference sequence). This CDR3 comprises 12 residues. Trimming pared 4 bases from V and 5 bases from J, leaving 9 bases between. The DNA of the CDR3 is TGTGCCAGCAGCGAGGGGATGGAGACCCAGTACTTC. Protein product: CASSEGMETQYF.